This TCR beta chain came from a study of OX40 agonist ivuxolimab in advanced cancers. Sequenced by immunoSEQ multiplex PCR; TCRdb stores in-frame clones only, minus some. The sample contains some 45,000 clones, roughly nine tenths of which appear only once. With V trimmed by 2 bases and J by 4 bases, 7 bases remained unmatched. The germline V gene has CDR1 SGHTA and CDR2 FQGNSA. The CDR3 covers 16 residues. The receptor comes from an adult with an advanced solid tumor such as melanoma, head and neck, liver or kidney cancer. Sequencing used CD4+ or CD8+ T cells sorted from blood, obtained in a trial of the OX40 agonist ivuxolimab. The chain couples TRBV7-2 to TRBJ2-3, with 9 bases matching TRBD2. The CDR3 loop is CASSLRLAGLADTQYF. The CDR3 DNA follows: TGTGCCAGCAGCTTAAGGCTAGCGGGACTCGCAGATACGCAGTATTTT.